The 26 T cell receptor beta chains below all came from one sample that was sequenced in a study of T-cell reconstitution after alpha-beta-depleted transplantation in children. Preparation of the TCRbeta library used unique molecular identifiers. TCRdb analysed the PCR reads with MiXCR anew, one entry per CDR3 protein. Seen here are 490,000 or so distinct CDR3 sequences, 12% observed once, and the top ten hold around 5.6%. The sequencing here drew on PBMCs from the stem cell graft donor, taken from the stem cell graft. Source of these receptors: a human donor who donated a stem cell graft to a child with combined immunodeficiency.

In its sample, this clonotype was seen many times. The chain couples TRBV29-1 to TRBJ2-7; 8 nucleotides align to TRBD1. The CDR3 extends over 12 amino acids. V lost 4 bases to trimming and J lost 6 bases; unmatched junction nucleotides: 5. CDR1 is SQVTM and CDR2 is ANQGSEA in the germline V gene. CDR3 loop: CSVAGQGSEQYF. The DNA for the CDR3 is TGCAGCGTTGCCGGACAGGGCAGCGAGCAGTACTTC.

This clonotype was seen many times. This CDR3 fails to terminate in the conserved phenylalanine or tryptophan, so it likely reflects a read error. The chain joins TRBV20-1 to TRBJ2-2; maybe TRBD2 (7 bases). Germline lookup yields CDR1 DFQATT and CDR2 SNEGSKA (reference sequence). V was trimmed by 0 bases and J by 0 bases, leaving 11 bases between them. The CDR3 is 16 amino acids. The CDR3 nucleotides are TGCAGTGCTAGAGATCTGCGGGGGCCGAACACCGGGGAGCTGTTTTCA. It encodes CSARDLRGPNTGELFS.

This clonotype was found many times. V gene TRBV7-2 combines with J gene TRBJ2-3, with D possibly being TRBD2 (5 bases). CDR1 SGHTA and CDR2 FQGNSA come from the germline V gene. V was trimmed by 4 bases and J by 2 bases, leaving 10 bases between them. This CDR3 has 14 amino acids. CDR3 residues: CASSSPGYTDTQYF. Written as DNA, the CDR3 is TGTGCCAGCAGCTCCCCGGGATACACAGATACGCAGTATTTT.

This clonotype was seen a handful of times. This chain uses TRBV29-1 with TRBJ2-7, with D possibly being TRBD1 or TRBD2 (6 bases each). The CDR3 has 16 residues. V was shortened by 5 bases and J by 2 bases, with 22 bases between the two germline ends. CDR1 and CDR2 from the germline V gene are SQVTM and ANQGSEA. The CDR3: CSVQGLGASAAYEQYF. The CDR3 DNA sequence: TGCAGCGTTCAGGGGTTGGGGGCTAGCGCCGCCTACGAGCAGTACTTC.

This clonotype was counted only a few times. The chain uses TRBV29-1 and TRBJ2-7; the D call may be TRBD1 or TRBD2 (5 bases each). The germline V and J ends were trimmed by 4 bases and 0 bases, with 13 bases remaining between them. The CDR3 is made up of 14 amino acids. The germline V gene encodes CDR1 SQVTM and CDR2 ANQGSEA. The CDR3 nucleotides are TGCAGCGTTGTACCCGGGACGAGCTCCTACGAGCAGTACTTC. This translates into CSVVPGTSSYEQYF.

This clonotype has only a few counts. The chain recombines TRBV4-3 with TRBJ2-3; D gene unclear. Per germline, CDR1 LGHNA and CDR2 YSLEER. The CDR3 totals 14 residues. V shed 6 bases and J shed 1 base, with 11 bases lying between them. DNA of the CDR3: TGCGCCAGCAGATTAGACGACCGCACAGATACGCAGTATTTT. Encoded protein: CASRLDDRTDTQYF.

In its sample, this clonotype was seen many times. The V gene is TRBV28, the J gene TRBJ2-6; unclear D gene. The CDR3 has 16 residues. V lost 8 bases to trimming and J lost 2 bases, with 16 bases between them. Per the germline V gene, CDR1 is MDHEN and CDR2 is SYDVKM. The CDR3 loop reads CASSPSAFPGANVLTF. CDR3 sequence (DNA): TGTGCCAGCTCCCCCTCGGCGTTTCCTGGGGCCAACGTCCTGACTTTC.

This clonotype came up a few times. The rearrangement links TRBV6-5 to TRBJ2-1; 9 bases match TRBD2. This CDR3 has 19 residues. Trimming at V came to 0 bases and at J to 1 base, leaving 10 bases not matched to a gene. The germline V gene encodes CDR1 MNHEY and CDR2 SVGAGI. As DNA, the CDR3 is TGTGCCAGCAGTTACTCGACGGTTAGCGGGAGCCTATCCTACAATGAGCAGTTCTTC. This encodes CASSYSTVSGSLSYNEQFF.

There are a few counts of this clonotype. This sequence joins TRBV4-3 and TRBJ1-6, with 8 nucleotides matching TRBD1. The CDR3 has 14 residues. Germline assignment: CDR1 LGHNA and CDR2 YSLEER. Germline trimming cut 3 bases from V and 6 bases from J; bases unmatched to any gene: 1. CDR3: CASSQGQVNSPLHF. Written as DNA, the CDR3 is TGCGCCAGCAGCCAGGGACAGGTTAATTCACCCCTCCACTTT.

This clonotype was seen only a few times. This chain joins TRBV25-1 and TRBJ1-2, with a weak D call TRBD1 (5 bases). This CDR3 has 13 amino acids. V was cut by 10 bases and J by 4 bases, with 16 bases left in between. Germline V gene data show CDR1 as MGHDK and CDR2 as SYGVNS. The CDR3 here is CATSVGTSYGYTF. For the CDR3, the DNA is TGTGCCACCTCCGTCGGGACTTCCTATGGCTACACCTTC.

This clonotype was picked up a small number of times. The rearrangement joins TRBV6-1 to TRBJ1-2; no clear D. This CDR3 region has 12 residues. Between the trimmed V and J ends, which lost 1 base and 7 bases, there was a span of 7 bases. The germline CDR1 and CDR2 sequences are MNHNS and SASEGT. The CDR3 bases are TGTGCCAGCAGTGAAGGATCCCTTGGCTACACCTTC. This encodes CASSEGSLGYTF.

The chain employs TRBV20-1 and TRBJ1-1; maybe TRBD1 (5 bases). CDR3 size: 15 residues. Per germline, CDR1 DFQATT and CDR2 SNEGSKA (reference sequence). V was trimmed by 5 bases and J by 3 bases, leaving 19 bases between them. CDR3 sequence: CSAPAPGWGDTEAFF. DNA for the CDR3: TGCAGTGCTCCAGCCCCGGGGTGGGGGGACACTGAAGCTTTCTTT.

The genes are TRBV29-1 and TRBJ2-2; D gene ambiguous. Trimming took 1 base from V and 3 from J, leaving 3 bases between them. The CDR3 consists of 12 residues. The V gene's germline CDR1 is SQVTM and CDR2 ANQGSEA. The CDR3 protein is CSVEVDTGELFF. The CDR3 region has the DNA TGCAGCGTTGAAGTTGACACCGGGGAGCTGTTTTTT.

In this sample, this clonotype turned up many times. The J gene is TRBJ2-7, the V gene TRBV28; TRBD1 or TRBD2 may be the D gene (5 bases each). This CDR3 spans 13 amino acids. Germline V gene data show CDR1 as MDHEN and CDR2 as SYDVKM. Trimming stripped 5 bases from V and 4 bases from J, with 12 bases between. CDR3 residues: CASSRGQIYEQYF. In DNA form, the CDR3 reads TGTGCCAGCAGTCGGGGCCAGATTTACGAGCAGTACTTC.

There are a few counts of this clonotype. The chain employs TRBV5-1 and TRBJ2-1; TRBD2 aligns across 9 bases. Germline V gives CDR1 SGHRS, CDR2 YFSETQ. Trimming took 2 bases from V and 0 from J; bases not matched to a gene: 3. This CDR3 spans 16 amino acids. CDR3 sequence (DNA): TGCGCCAGCAGCTTAAGCGGGGGGACCTCCTACAATGAGCAGTTCTTC. Its protein is CASSLSGGTSYNEQFF.

The chain is built from TRBV5-4 and TRBJ2-7, with 9 bases that match TRBD1. Germline V gene data show CDR1 as SGHNT and CDR2 as YYREEE (reference sequence). V shed 0 bases, J shed 2 bases, and the junction held 6 bases outside the gene matches. This CDR3 is built from 16 residues. CDR3 loop: CASSLGGQGFTYEQYF. In DNA, the CDR3 is TGTGCCAGCAGCTTGGGGGGACAGGGCTTCACCTACGAGCAGTACTTC.

The chain uses TRBV7-3 and TRBJ2-1; 10 nucleotides line up with TRBD2. The junction had 2 bases not matched to a gene; V was cut back by 4 bases and J by 8 bases. This CDR3 has 13 amino acids. Per the germline V gene, CDR1 is SGHTA and CDR2 is FQGTGA. The DNA for the CDR3 is TGTGCCAGCAGCTCTAGCGGGAGCCATGAGCAGTTCTTC. Its translation is CASSSSGSHEQFF.

The rearrangement links TRBV7-9 to TRBJ2-3; 8 bases match TRBD1. Germline V lookup: CDR1 SEHNR, CDR2 FQNEAQ (reference sequence). The CDR3 totals 15 residues. The V and J ends lost 4 bases and 3 bases, in that order; junction bases with no gene match: 6. CDR3: CASSWPGQVTDTQYF. The DNA for the CDR3 is TGTGCCAGCAGCTGGCCGGGACAGGTTACAGATACGCAGTATTTT.

This clonotype was seen a few times. J is TRBJ2-7 and V is TRBV7-6; D may be TRBD1 (6 bases). Trimming left V 5 bases short and J 0 bases short, with 14 bases between. This CDR3 comprises 15 residues. Germline lookup yields CDR1 SGHVS and CDR2 FNYEAQ. The DNA of the CDR3 is TGTGCCAGCAGCCCTGGGACAACCGCCTCCTACGAGCAGTACTTC. It codes for CASSPGTTASYEQYF.

This clonotype was detected a few times. The CDR3 nucleotides read TGTGCCAGCAGGGACAGGGTCTCCTATGGCTACACCTTC. Residues: CASRDRVSYGYTF. J is TRBJ1-2 and V is TRBV12-3 or TRBV12-4; TRBD1 agrees at 8 bases. The CDR3 has 13 amino acids. V dropped 6 bases and J dropped 4; count of bases not matched to a gene: 4.

Concerning this clonotype itself: One end of the junction does not line up with germline, which may come from a read error. The gene calls are TRBV10-3 and TRBJ2-7, with unresolved D. CDR1 and CDR2 from the germline V gene are ENHRY and SYGVKD. The length of the CDR3 is 13 residues. DNA for the CDR3: TGTGCCAACAGTGAAACACTCACCTACGAGCAGTACTTC. This codes for CANSETLTYEQYF.

This clonotype was recorded a few times. This chain links TRBV2 with TRBJ2-2; no clear D. CDR3 size: 12 residues. Between the trimmed V and J ends, which lost 4 bases and 7 bases, there was a span of 7 bases. Germline V gene lookup returns CDR1 SNHLY and CDR2 FYNNEI. CDR3 region: CASSVANGELFF. CDR3 DNA sequence: TGTGCCAGCAGTGTTGCAAACGGGGAGCTGTTTTTT.

The chain uses TRBV11-2 and TRBJ2-3; D call uncertain. V dropped 5 bases and J dropped 2 bases, with 23 bases sitting between them. The CDR3 spans 18 residues. Germline values: CDR1 SGHAT, CDR2 FQNNGV. CDR3 protein: CASSPGFFKGFFTDTQYF. CDR3 in DNA: TGTGCCAGCAGCCCAGGTTTTTTTAAAGGGTTCTTCACAGATACGCAGTATTTT.

This clonotype turned up a few times. The CDR3 sequence is CASSLSLAGVGEQFF. CDR3 nucleotides: TGTGCCAGCAGCCTCAGTCTAGCGGGAGTAGGTGAGCAGTTCTTC. The V call is TRBV9, the J call TRBJ2-1, with 10 bases fitting TRBD2. With 4 bases clipped from V and 9 bases from J, the junction kept 10 bases outside the gene matches. The V gene's germline CDR1 is SGDLS and CDR2 YYNGEE. CDR3 length equals 15 residues.

This clonotype was detected ten times or more. This chain connects TRBV20-1 to TRBJ2-7, with 12 bases matching TRBD2. This CDR3 contains 15 residues. CDR1 DFQATT and CDR2 SNEGSKA come from the germline V gene (reference sequence). Trimming cost V 1 base and J 0 bases; bases outside gene matches: 1. The CDR3 bases are TGCAGTGCTAGAGGGACTAGCGGGGACTCCTACGAGCAGTACTTC. This sequence encodes CSARGTSGDSYEQYF.

The V gene is TRBV5-1, the J gene TRBJ2-7; D may correspond to TRBD1 or TRBD2 (7 bases each). This CDR3 is built from 15 residues. V was clipped by 4 bases and J by 5 bases, with 19 bases between them. Germline CDR1 and CDR2: SGHRS and YFSETQ. CDR3 region: CASSDPGGAGDEQYF. The CDR3 nucleotides are TGCGCCAGCAGCGATCCAGGGGGGGCGGGGGACGAGCAGTACTTC.